The clone carrying this TCR beta chain was counted many times. Its cognate antigen is unknown. MiXCR was run by TCRdb on the 5' RACE reads, yielding one entry per CDR3 protein. The table has around 320,000 distinct CDR3 sequences, 8.7% seen once. This entry comes from a study of T cells after yellow fever vaccination. Between the trimmed V and J ends, which lost 4 bases and 2 bases, there was a span of 15 bases. The CDR3 consists of 16 residues. Study results and caveats: Researchers cautioned that FACS-sorted repertoires could harbor abundant clonotypes contaminating from the bulk population. Peaking faster, on day 5 versus 15, the secondary response was nonetheless weaker.

V gene TRBV12-3 or TRBV12-4 combines with J gene TRBJ1-3, with a possible D match to TRBD1 (6 bases). The source was CD4+ T cells sorted from PBMCs, collected 5 days after the yellow fever booster vaccination. This sequence originates from a young man who received the YFV17D yellow fever vaccine. CDR3 bases: TGTGCCAGCAGTTCGACGGGAGGGGGTACTGGAAACACCATATATTTT. Translation: CASSSTGGGTGNTIYF.